One sample yielded the 11 T cell receptor beta chains listed below, sequenced in a study of T cells in Graves' hyperthyroidism and ophthalmopathy (dated by TCRdb to 2018 to 2020). Library preparation employed multiplex PCR. Sequenced on an Illumina HiSeq 2000. TCR beta CDR3 regions were amplified from RNA transcripts. For the first round of RT-PCR on the TCR CDR3, the HTBI primer set was used together with the Qiagen OneStep RT-PCR kit. TCRdb reprocessed the public reads (quality trimming at Q25 with fastp, clone calling with MiXCR) and kept in-frame beta chains. Identical CDR3 proteins give one entry, which carries the most common genes and DNA. The table for this sample lists under 350,000 distinct CDR3 sequences; approximately 18% of them were counted only once. The ten largest make up approximately 49% of the sample. Sequencing used blood. These receptors all come from a woman aged 50 to 60 with Graves' hyperthyroidism.

This clonotype has more than one count but fewer than ten. The chain links TRBV14 to TRBJ1-4, with a weak D call TRBD1 (5 bases). The germline V and J ends were trimmed by 5 bases and 4 bases, with 11 bases remaining between them. Germline lookup yields CDR1 SGHDN and CDR2 FVKESK. This CDR3 spans 14 amino acids. The CDR3 DNA is TGTGCCAGCAGCGGCCGGGGCCGTAATGAAAAACTGTTTTTT. It encodes CASSGRGRNEKLFF. The variable domain in full, completed from reference TRBV14 and TRBJ1-4, reads EAGVTQFPSHSVIEKGQTVTLRCDPISGHDNLYWYRRVMGKEIKFLLHFVKESKQDESGMPNNRFLAERTGGTYSTLKVQPAELEDSGVYFCASSGRGRNEKLFFGSGTQLSVL.

This clonotype was observed a handful of times. This chain links TRBV5-1 with TRBJ2-5; D is ambiguous. V gave up 2 bases and J gave up 1 base, with 9 bases separating them. CDR1 is SGHRS, CDR2 YFSETQ, per germline. This CDR3 spans 14 amino acids. The CDR3 loop is CASSFTGFQETQYF. The CDR3, as DNA: TGCGCCAGCAGCTTCACTGGCTTCCAAGAGACCCAGTACTTC.

This chain uses TRBV2 with TRBJ1-4, with a possible D match to TRBD1 (5 bases). Trimming pared 3 bases from V and 8 bases from J, leaving 13 bases between. CDR3 size: 14 residues. CDR1 is SNHLY and CDR2 is FYNNEI in the germline V gene. CDR3 loop: CASSDAGLGEKLFF. CDR3 DNA: TGTGCCAGCAGTGACGCAGGGCTCGGCGAAAAACTGTTTTTT.

This chain connects TRBV2 to TRBJ1-4; TRBD1 might be the D (5 bases). Germline lookup yields CDR1 SNHLY and CDR2 FYNNEI. The CDR3 runs to 18 residues. V was clipped by 6 bases and J by 0 bases, with 20 bases between them. The CDR3 region is CASRGKGIPTTTNEKLFF. The CDR3 coding sequence is TGTGCCAGCAGGGGAAAGGGGATCCCAACGACAACTAATGAAAAACTGTTTTTT.

This clonotype was detected only a few times. The chain is built from TRBV7-9 and TRBJ1-3, with D hard to call. Trimming took 3 bases from V and 7 from J, leaving 10 bases between them. Germline V gene data show CDR1 as SEHNR and CDR2 as FQNEAQ (reference sequence). The CDR3 spans 13 residues. CDR3 bases: TGTGCCAGCAGCTTCGACACCGGGAACACCATATATTTT. This encodes CASSFDTGNTIYF.

This sequence joins TRBV5-1 and TRBJ1-4; D ambiguous. The length of the CDR3 is 14 residues. The germline V and J ends were trimmed by 4 bases and 0 bases, with 7 bases remaining between them. Germline assignment: CDR1 SGHRS and CDR2 YFSETQ. As DNA, the CDR3 is TGCGCCAGCAGCGCAGGTACAACTAATGAAAAACTGTTTTTT. Translation gives CASSAGTTNEKLFF.

Remarks on this clonotype: A much larger clone lies one base from this, so it may be a read error. V is TRBV2 and J is TRBJ2-4; tentative D call: TRBD2 (6 bases). The CDR3 consists of 14 residues. The V end was cut by 4 bases, the J end by 6 bases, with 13 bases between. CDR1 is SNHLY and CDR2 is FYNNEI in the germline V gene. The CDR3 DNA sequence: TGTGCCAGCAGTGGAACAGACGGGGGAAACATTCAGTACTTC. It specifies CASSGTDGGNIQYF.

In the case of this clonotype: A much larger clone differs by one base, so this may be a read error. V and J are TRBV30 and TRBJ1-2, with D unresolved. This CDR3 comprises 11 residues. Per the germline V gene, CDR1 is GTSNPN and CDR2 is SVGIG (reference sequence). This CDR3 reads CAWSVRYGNTF. CDR3 sequence (DNA): TGTGCCTGGAGTGTGAGATATGGCAACACCTTC.

This clonotype was counted many times. The chain is built from TRBV3-1 and TRBJ1-2; D is ambiguous. Trimming took off 2 bases at V and 8 bases at J, with 12 bases between the two ends. The length of the CDR3 is 13 residues. In germline, CDR1 is LGHDT, CDR2 YNNKEL (reference sequence). CDR3: CASSQNLRAGYTF. CDR3 DNA sequence: TGTGCCAGCAGCCAAAATTTAAGAGCCGGCTACACCTTC.

The table lists this clonotype with many counts. The chain links TRBV20-1 to TRBJ2-7; possibly TRBD2 for D (6 bases). Germline lookup yields CDR1 DFQATT and CDR2 SNEGSKA (reference sequence). The CDR3 has 15 amino acids. With 3 bases removed from V and 7 bases from J, the gap between germline ends came to 22 bases. CDR3 in DNA: TGCAGTGCTAGTGCCTGGGGAGGACGGGAGATAGAGCAGTACTTC. Translation: CSASAWGGREIEQYF.

This clonotype was seen many times. V gene TRBV10-1 combines with J gene TRBJ2-3; 9 positions agree with TRBD2. V lost 4 bases and J lost 6; bases outside the gene matches: 2. Germline assignment: CDR1 WNHNN and CDR2 SYGVQD (reference sequence). The CDR3 sequence is 13 residues long. CDR3: CASSASGRDTQYF. DNA of the CDR3: TGCGCCAGCAGTGCCAGCGGGAGGGATACGCAGTATTTT.